This T cell receptor beta chain originates from a study of CD8 T cells in ankylosing spondylitis. Scientists made TCR beta libraries using quantitative 5'-RACE with molecular barcodes. TCRdb used MiXCR to reprocess the 5' RACE reads, holding one entry per CDR3 protein. The table records about 92,000 distinct CDR3 sequences, just under 9% of them present only once. The germline V gene encodes CDR1 SGHAT and CDR2 FQNNGV. The CDR3 totals 14 residues. V was trimmed by 5 bases and J by 0 bases, leaving 9 bases between them. Study-wide points: Researchers reportedly found disease-linked clones significantly enriched in matched ankylosing spondylitis synovial fluid. Disease-linked clones were found to be CD8+ and relatively rare in peripheral blood. What seemed typical of ankylosing spondylitis blood was a TCR beta motif built from roughly 8 highly homologous variants.

There are many counts of this clonotype. Its antigen is as yet unknown. V usage is TRBV11-2 and J usage is TRBJ2-3, with D perhaps TRBD1 (6 bases). Specimen: blood, either unsorted or a sorted T cell fraction (not recorded which). The clonotype was recovered from a male donor with ankylosing spondylitis or in good health (not recorded which). DNA for the CDR3: TGTGCCAGCAGCCCGACAGGAAGCACAGATACGCAGTATTTT. Its translation: CASSPTGSTDTQYF.